The text below deals with one T cell receptor beta chain. Original analysis: Amplifying reference gene primers gave estimates of nucleated cell counts. The table came from immunoSEQ multiplex PCR; TCRdb's copy has only in-frame clones and leaves some out. V and J calls and clone size are given by that table; D and trimming were obtained from the DNA. The data hold approximately 160,000 clones, with 70% to 90% observed a single time. The sample belongs to a study of blood T cell repertoires in COVID-19. Study overall: Material from acute and convalescent COVID-19 was sourced from the United States, Italy and Spain. T cells, B-cell-depleted T cells, or PBMCs supplied cDNA or gDNA.

CDR1 is SQVTM and CDR2 is ANQGSEA in the germline V gene. This CDR3 has 12 residues. Trimming removed 6 bases at V and 5 bases at J, with 13 bases between. This TCR was recovered from a man aged 55 to 70 who had recovered from COVID-19. The J gene is TRBJ1-1, the V gene TRBV29-1; D is undetermined. The sequencing sample was made of peripheral blood. CDR3 bases: TGCAGCGTGGAGGACCGAATGACTGAAGCTTTCTTT. It translates to CSVEDRMTEAFF.